This TCR beta chain was sequenced in a study of blood T cell repertoires in COVID-19. This clone was detected only a few times. Clones were read by immunoSEQ multiplex PCR, and TCRdb kept only the in-frame ones, dropping some. The sample shows about 39,000 clones, approximately 85% of them seen only once. This CDR3 contains 14 residues. V dropped 2 bases and J dropped 5; count of bases not matched to a gene: 6. Looked up from germline, CDR1 is SGDLS and CDR2 is YYNGEE. The sample comprised peripheral blood. The clonotype was recovered from a man in his fifties or sixties with acute or convalescent COVID-19. The chain uses TRBV9 and TRBJ2-5, with TRBD2 matching 7 bases. This CDR3 is CASSVGGREETQYF. The CDR3 DNA follows: TGTGCCAGCAGCGTGGGTGGGAGGGAGGAGACCCAGTACTTC.